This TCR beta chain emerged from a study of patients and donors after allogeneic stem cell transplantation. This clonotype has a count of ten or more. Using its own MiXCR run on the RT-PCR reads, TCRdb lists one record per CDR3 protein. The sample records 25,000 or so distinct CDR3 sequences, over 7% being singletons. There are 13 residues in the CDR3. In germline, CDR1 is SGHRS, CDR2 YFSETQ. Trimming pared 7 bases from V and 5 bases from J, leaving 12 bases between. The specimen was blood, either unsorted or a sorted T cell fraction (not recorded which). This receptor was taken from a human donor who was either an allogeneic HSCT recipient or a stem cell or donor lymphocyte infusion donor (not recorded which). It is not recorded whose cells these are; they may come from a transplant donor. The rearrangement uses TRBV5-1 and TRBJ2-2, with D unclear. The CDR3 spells CASRMGSTGELFF. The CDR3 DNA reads TGCGCCAGCCGAATGGGAAGTACCGGGGAGCTGTTTTTT.